This T cell receptor (beta chain) was obtained from a study of cytomegalovirus exposure and HLA in healthy donors. Whole-study results and caveats: Later, an analysis found that TCR clusters from the first cohort tended to co-occur in the roughly 110 validation repertoires. Reportedly, cytomegalovirus status was diagnosed with high sensitivity and specificity. There were some 150 TCR beta chains listed as cytomegalovirus-associated.

In the case of this clone: Its antigen is unidentified.

The donors belonged to the approximately 120-subject validation cohort, separate from the roughly 700-subject first cohort. Clones were read by immunoSEQ multiplex PCR, and TCRdb kept only the in-frame ones, dropping some. This table holds more than 150,000 clones, about four fifths found once. V trimming: 5 bases; J trimming: 4 bases; junction bases outside the gene matches: 5. Germline V gives CDR1 SGDLS, CDR2 YYNGEE. This CDR3 is built from 15 residues. The sequencing sample was made of PBMCs. This clonotype originated in a man aged 18 to 29 in good health and CMV-seropositive. The V call is TRBV9, the J call TRBJ2-2; 10 nucleotides align to TRBD2. CDR3 amino acids: CASSRAGGGTGELFF. Written as DNA, the CDR3 is TGTGCCAGCAGTCGAGCGGGAGGGGGCACCGGGGAGCTGTTTTTT.